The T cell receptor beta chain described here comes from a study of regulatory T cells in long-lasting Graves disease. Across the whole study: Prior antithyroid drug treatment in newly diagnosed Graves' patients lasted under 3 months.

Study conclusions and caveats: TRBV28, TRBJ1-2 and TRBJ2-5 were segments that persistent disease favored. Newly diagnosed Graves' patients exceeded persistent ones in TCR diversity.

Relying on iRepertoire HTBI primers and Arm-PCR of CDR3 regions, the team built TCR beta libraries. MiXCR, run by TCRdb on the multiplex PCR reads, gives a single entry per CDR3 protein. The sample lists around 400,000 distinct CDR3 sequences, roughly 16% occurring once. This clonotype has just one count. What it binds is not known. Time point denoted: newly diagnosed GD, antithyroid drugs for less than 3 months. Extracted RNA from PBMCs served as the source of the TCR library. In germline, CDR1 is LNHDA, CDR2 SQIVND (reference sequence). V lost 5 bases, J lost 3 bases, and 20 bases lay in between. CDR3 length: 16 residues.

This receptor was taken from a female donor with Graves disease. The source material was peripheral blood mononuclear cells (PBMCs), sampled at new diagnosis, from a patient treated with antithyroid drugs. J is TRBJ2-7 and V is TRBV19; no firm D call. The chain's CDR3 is CASSPRKSGTYYEQYF. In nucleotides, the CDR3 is TGTGCCAGTAGTCCACGGAAGTCCGGTACCTACTACGAGCAGTACTTC.